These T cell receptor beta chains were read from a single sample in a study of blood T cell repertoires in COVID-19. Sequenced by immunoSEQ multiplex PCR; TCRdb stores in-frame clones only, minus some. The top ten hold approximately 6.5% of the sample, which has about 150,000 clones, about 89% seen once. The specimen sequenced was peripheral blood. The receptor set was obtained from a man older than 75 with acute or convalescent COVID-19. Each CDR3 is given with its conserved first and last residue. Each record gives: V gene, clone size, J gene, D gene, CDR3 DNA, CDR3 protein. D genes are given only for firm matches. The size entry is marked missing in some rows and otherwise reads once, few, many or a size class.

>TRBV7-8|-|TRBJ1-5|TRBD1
TGTGCCAGCAGCTTAGTGCGTTATTGGGACAGGAGTAATCAGCCCCAGCATTTT
CASSLVRYWDRSNQPQHF
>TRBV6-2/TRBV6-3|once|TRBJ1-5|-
TGTGCCAGCAGTTACAGAGGTTCAGGGCCTTTAGGTGGCAATCAGCCCCAGCATTTT
CASSYRGSGPLGGNQPQHF
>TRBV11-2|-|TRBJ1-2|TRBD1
TGTGCCAGCAGCTCCCAGCCGGGACAGGGAAGCTATGGCTACACCTTC
CASSSQPGQGSYGYTF
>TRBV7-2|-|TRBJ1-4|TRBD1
TGTGCCAGCAGCTTTTTTTTCGGACAGGGGAGTGAAAAACTGTTTTTT
CASSFFFGQGSEKLFF
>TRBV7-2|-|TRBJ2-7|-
TGTGCCAGCAGCACAGGCTCCTACGAGCAGTACTTC
CASSTGSYEQYF
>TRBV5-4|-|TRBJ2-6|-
TGTGCCAGCAGCTTGAGTTACAGTCGACCTGACTCTGGGGCCAACGTCCTGACTTTC
CASSLSYSRPDSGANVLTF
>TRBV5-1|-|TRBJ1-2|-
TGCGCCAGCAGCTTGGCCGGGGGTAGGGATGGCTACACCTTC
CASSLAGGRDGYTF
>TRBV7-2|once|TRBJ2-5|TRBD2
TGTGCCAGCAGCTTAGAGACTAGCAGGGAGACCCAGTACTTC
CASSLETSRETQYF
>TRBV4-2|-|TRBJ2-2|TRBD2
TGTGCCAGCAGCCACCCCCTCCGCGGGGGGGGGAACACCGGGGAGCTGTTTTTT
CASSHPLRGGGNTGELFF
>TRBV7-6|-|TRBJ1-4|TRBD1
TGTGCCAGCAGCTTATCAGGAGGGGGCAGTGAAAAACTGTTTTTT
CASSLSGGGSEKLFF
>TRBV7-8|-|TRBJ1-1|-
TGTGCCAGCAAACCACGGGGGAACACTGAAGCTTTCTTT
CASKPRGNTEAFF
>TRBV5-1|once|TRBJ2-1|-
TGCGCCAGCAGCCCCGACACAGGGATATCATACAATGAGCAGTTCTTC
CASSPDTGISYNEQFF
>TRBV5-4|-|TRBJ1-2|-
TGTGCCAGCAGTTGGGGGGATGGCTACACCTTC
CASSWGDGYTF
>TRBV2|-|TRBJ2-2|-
TGTGCCAGCAGTGCCCGCCCCCGGGGTTCGAACACCGGGGAGCTGTTTTTT
CASSARPRGSNTGELFF
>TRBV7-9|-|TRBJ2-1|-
TGTGCCAGCAGCTTAGCACCGGGACACGGCTCCAATGAGCAGTTCTTC
CASSLAPGHGSNEQFF
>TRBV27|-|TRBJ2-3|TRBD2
TGTGCCAGCAGTTCTCCTAGCGGGACAGATACGCAGTATTTT
CASSSPSGTDTQYF
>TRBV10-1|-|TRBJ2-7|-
TGCGCCAGCAGGGTAACAGGGAGGGCCGAGCAGTACTTC
CASRVTGRAEQYF
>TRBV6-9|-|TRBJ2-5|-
TGTGCCAGCAGGGCTACTCAGGGGCGGCAAGAGACCCAGTACTTC
CASRATQGRQETQYF
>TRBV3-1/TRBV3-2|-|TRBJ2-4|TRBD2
TGTGCCAGCAGGCGACTAGCGGGACCCAAAAACATTCAGTACTTC
CASRRLAGPKNIQYF
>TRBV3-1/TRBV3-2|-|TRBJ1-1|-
TGTGCCAACACCTCCCTCGAGGGCACTGAAGCTTTCTTT
CANTSLEGTEAFF
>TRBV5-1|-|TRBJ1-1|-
TGCGCCAGCAGCTTGGAGCGGGGGAAAGCTTTCTTT
CASSLERGKAFF
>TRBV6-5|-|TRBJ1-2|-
TGTGCCAGCAGAGCCGGGTTGGGAGGAGGCTACACCTTC
CASRAGLGGGYTF
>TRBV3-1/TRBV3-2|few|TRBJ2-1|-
TGTGCCAGCAGCCAAGGGGCAGGGTTTCGAAATGAGCAGTTCTTC
CASSQGAGFRNEQFF
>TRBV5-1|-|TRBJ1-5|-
TGCGCCAGCAGCCCGGACAGTGATCAGCCCCAGCATTTT
CASSPDSDQPQHF
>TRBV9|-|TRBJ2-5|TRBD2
TGTGCCAGCAGCGTAGCGGGGGGGCGGCAAGAGACCCAGTACTTC
CASSVAGGRQETQYF
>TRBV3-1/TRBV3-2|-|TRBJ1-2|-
TGTGCCAGCAGCTTTCATGGGGACATGAGCGGCTACACCTTC
CASSFHGDMSGYTF